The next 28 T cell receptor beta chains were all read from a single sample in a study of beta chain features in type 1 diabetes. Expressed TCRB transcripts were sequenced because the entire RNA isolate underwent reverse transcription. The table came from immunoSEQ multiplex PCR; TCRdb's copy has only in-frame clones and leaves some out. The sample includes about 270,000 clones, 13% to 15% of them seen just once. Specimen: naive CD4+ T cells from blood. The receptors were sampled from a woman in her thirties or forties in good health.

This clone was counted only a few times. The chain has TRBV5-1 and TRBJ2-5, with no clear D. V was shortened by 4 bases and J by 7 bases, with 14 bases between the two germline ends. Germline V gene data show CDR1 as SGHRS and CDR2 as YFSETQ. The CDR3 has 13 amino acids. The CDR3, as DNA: TGCGCCAGCAGCCCCGGAGCAGAAGGGACCCAGTACTTC. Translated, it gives CASSPGAEGTQYF.

The CDR3 here is CASSYSTSGGYEQFF. CDR3 in DNA: TGTGCCAGCAGTTACTCGACTAGCGGGGGTTATGAGCAGTTCTTC. The chain recombines TRBV6-5 with TRBJ2-1; TRBD2 matches 12 bases. The CDR3 sequence is 15 residues long. Germline-derived CDR1 and CDR2 are MNHEY and SVGAGI. After removal of 0 bases from V and 8 bases from J, the junction contained 2 bases not matched to a gene.

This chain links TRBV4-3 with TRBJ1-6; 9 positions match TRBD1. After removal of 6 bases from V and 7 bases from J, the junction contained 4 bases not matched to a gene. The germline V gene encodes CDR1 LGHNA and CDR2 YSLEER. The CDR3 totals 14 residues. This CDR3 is CASSPGTGNSPLHF. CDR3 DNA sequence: TGCGCCAGCAGTCCCGGGACAGGGAATTCACCCCTCCACTTT.

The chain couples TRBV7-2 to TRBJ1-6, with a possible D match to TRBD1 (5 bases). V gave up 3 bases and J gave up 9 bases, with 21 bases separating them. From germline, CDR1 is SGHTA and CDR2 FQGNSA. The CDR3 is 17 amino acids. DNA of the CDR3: TGTGCCAGCAGCTTCTTTAGACAGATCTCCTTGGGTTCACCCCTCCACTTT. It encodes CASSFFRQISLGSPLHF.

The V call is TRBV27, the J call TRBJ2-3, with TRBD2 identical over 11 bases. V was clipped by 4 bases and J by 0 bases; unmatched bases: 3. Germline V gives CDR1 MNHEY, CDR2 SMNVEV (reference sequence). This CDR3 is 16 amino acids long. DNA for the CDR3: TGTGCCAGCAGTTCTGGGACTAGCGGAAGCACAGATACGCAGTATTTT. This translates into CASSSGTSGSTDTQYF.

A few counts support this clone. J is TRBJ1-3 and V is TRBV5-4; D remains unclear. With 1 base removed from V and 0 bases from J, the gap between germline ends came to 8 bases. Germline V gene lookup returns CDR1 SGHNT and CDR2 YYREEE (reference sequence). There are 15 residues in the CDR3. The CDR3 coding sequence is TGTGCCAGCAGCTTGTGGGCAGACTCTGGAAACACCATATATTTT. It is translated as CASSLWADSGNTIYF.

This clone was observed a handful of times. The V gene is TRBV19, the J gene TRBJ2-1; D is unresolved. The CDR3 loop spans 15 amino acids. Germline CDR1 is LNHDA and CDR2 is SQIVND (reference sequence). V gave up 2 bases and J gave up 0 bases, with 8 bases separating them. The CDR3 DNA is TGTGCCAGTAGTATACGGTCCGACTCCTACAATGAGCAGTTCTTC. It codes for CASSIRSDSYNEQFF.

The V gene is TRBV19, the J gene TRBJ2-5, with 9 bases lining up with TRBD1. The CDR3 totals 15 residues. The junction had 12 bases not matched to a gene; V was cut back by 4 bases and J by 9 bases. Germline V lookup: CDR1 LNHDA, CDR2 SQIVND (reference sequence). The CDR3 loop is CASSTGTGQGISQYF. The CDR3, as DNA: TGTGCCAGTAGTACCGGGACAGGGCAGGGGATATCCCAGTACTTC.

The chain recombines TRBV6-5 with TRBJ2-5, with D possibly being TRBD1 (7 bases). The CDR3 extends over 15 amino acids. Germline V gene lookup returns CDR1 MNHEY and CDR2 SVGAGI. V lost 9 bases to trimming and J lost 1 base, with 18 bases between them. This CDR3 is CASSTDRDFQETQYF. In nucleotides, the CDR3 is TGTGCCAGTAGCACCGACAGGGACTTCCAAGAGACCCAGTACTTC.

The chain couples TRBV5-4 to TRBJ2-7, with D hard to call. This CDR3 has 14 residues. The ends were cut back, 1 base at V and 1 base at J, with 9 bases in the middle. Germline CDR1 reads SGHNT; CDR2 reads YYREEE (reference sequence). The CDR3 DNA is TGTGCCAGCAGCTTGATTTCAGGTTCCTACGAGCAGTACTTC. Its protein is CASSLISGSYEQYF.

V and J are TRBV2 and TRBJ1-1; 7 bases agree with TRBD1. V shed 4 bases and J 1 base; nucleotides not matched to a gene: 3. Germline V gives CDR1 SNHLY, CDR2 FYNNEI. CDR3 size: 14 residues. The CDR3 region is CASSGAGGNTEAFF. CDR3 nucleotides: TGTGCCAGCAGTGGGGCAGGGGGGAACACTGAAGCTTTCTTT. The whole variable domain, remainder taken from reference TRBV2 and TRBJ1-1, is EPEVTQTPSHQVTQMGQEVILRCVPISNHLYFYWYRQILGQKVEFLVSFYNNEISEKSEIFDDQFSVERPDGSNFTLKIRSTKLEDSAMYFCASSGAGGNTEAFFGQGTRLTVV.

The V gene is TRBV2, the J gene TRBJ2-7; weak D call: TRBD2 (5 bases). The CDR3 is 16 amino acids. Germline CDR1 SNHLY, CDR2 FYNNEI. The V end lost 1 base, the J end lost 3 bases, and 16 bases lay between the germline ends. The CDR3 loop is CASSEGGWQENYEQYF. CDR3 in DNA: TGTGCCAGCAGTGAAGGCGGGTGGCAGGAGAACTACGAGCAGTACTTC.

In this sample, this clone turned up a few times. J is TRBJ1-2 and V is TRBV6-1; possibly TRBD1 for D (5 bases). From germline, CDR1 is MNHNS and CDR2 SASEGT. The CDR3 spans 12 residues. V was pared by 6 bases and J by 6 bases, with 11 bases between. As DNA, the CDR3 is TGTGCCAGCAGAGGCAGGGTCGATGGCTACACCTTC. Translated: CASRGRVDGYTF.

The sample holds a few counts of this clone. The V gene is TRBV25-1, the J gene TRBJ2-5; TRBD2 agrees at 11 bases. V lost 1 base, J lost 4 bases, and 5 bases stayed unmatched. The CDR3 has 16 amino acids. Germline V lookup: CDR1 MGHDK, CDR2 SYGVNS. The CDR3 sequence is CASSEWLAGGRETQYF. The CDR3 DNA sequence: TGTGCCAGCAGTGAATGGTTAGCGGGGGGGAGAGAGACCCAGTACTTC.

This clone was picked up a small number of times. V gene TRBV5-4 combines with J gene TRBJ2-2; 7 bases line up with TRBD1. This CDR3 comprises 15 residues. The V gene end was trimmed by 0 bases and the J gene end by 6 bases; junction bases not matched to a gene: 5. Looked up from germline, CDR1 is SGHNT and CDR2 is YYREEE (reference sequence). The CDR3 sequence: CASSLGQGVPGELFF. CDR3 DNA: TGTGCCAGCAGCTTGGGACAGGGTGTTCCCGGGGAGCTGTTTTTT.

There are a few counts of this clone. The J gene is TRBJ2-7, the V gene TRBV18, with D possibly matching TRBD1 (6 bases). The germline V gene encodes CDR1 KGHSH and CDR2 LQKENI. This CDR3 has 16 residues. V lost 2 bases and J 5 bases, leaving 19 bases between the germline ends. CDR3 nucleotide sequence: TGTGCCAGCTCACCAGATATCGGGACAAGGGTTGACGAGCAGTACTTC. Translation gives CASSPDIGTRVDEQYF.

DNA of the CDR3: TGTGCCAGCAGTGAATTGGGACAGGGGATGTATCAGCCCCAGCATTTT. It is translated as CASSELGQGMYQPQHF. The chain couples TRBV6-1 to TRBJ1-5, with 10 bases that match TRBD1. This CDR3 comprises 16 residues. Per the germline V gene, CDR1 is MNHNS and CDR2 is SASEGT. Trimming removed 2 bases from V and 5 bases from J; junction bases left unmatched: 6.

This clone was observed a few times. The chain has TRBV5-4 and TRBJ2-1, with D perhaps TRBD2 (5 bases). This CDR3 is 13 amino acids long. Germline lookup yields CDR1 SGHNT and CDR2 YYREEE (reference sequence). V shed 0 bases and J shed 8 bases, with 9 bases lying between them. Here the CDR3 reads CASSLVGSDEQFF. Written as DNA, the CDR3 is TGTGCCAGCAGCTTGGTGGGGAGCGATGAGCAGTTCTTC.

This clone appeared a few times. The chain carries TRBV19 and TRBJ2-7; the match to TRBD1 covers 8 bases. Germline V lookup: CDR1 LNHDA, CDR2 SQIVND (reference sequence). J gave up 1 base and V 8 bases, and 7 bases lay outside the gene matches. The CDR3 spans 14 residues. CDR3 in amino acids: CASSFRDRSYEQYF. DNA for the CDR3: TGTGCCAGTTCGTTCCGGGACAGGTCCTACGAGCAGTACTTC.

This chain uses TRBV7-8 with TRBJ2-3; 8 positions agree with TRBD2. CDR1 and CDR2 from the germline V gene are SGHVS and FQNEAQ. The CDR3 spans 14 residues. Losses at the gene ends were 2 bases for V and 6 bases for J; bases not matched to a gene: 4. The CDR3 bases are TGTGCCAGCAGCTTACGGGGGGGACGCGATACGCAGTATTTT. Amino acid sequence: CASSLRGGRDTQYF.

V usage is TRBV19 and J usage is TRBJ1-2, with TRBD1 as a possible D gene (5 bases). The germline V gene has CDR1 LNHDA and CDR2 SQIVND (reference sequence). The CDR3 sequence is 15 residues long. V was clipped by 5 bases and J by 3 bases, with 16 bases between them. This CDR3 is CASSARQTEHYGYTF. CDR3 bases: TGTGCCAGTAGTGCCCGACAGACCGAGCACTATGGCTACACCTTC.

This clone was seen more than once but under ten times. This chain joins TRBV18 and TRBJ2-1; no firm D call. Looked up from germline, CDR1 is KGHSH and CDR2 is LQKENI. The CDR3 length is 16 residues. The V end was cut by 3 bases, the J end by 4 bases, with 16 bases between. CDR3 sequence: CASSPVAGLTYNEQFF. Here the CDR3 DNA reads TGTGCCAGCTCACCGGTCGCAGGCCTTACGTACAATGAGCAGTTCTTC. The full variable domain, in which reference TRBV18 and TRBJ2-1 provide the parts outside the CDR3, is NAGVMQNPRHLVRRRGQEARLRCSPMKGHSHVYWYRQLPEEGLKFMVYLQKENIIDESGMPKERFSAEFPKEGPSILRIQQVVRGDSAAYFCASSPVAGLTYNEQFFGPGTRLTVL.

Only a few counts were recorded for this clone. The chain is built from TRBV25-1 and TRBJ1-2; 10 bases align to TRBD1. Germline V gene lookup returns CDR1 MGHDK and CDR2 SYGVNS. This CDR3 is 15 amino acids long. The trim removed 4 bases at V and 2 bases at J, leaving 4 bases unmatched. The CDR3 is CASSGVDRGNYGYTF. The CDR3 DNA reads TGTGCCAGCAGTGGAGTGGACAGGGGGAACTATGGCTACACCTTC.

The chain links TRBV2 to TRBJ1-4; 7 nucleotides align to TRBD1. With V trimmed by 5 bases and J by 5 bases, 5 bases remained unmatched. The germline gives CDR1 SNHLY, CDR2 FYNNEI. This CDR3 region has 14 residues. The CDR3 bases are TGTGCCAGCAGTTTGACAGGGACGAATGAAAAACTGTTTTTT. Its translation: CASSLTGTNEKLFF.

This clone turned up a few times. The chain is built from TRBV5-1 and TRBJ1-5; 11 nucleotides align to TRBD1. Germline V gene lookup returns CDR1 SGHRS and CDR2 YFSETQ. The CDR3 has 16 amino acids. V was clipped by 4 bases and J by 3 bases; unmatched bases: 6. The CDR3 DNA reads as TGCGCCAGCAGCCCGGGACAGGGGGAGTTCAATCAGCCCCAGCATTTT. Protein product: CASSPGQGEFNQPQHF.

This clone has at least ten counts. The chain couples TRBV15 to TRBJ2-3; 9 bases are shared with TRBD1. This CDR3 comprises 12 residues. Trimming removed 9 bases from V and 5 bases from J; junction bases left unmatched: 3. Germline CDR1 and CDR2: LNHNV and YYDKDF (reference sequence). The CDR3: CATEDRGDTQYF. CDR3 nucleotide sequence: TGTGCCACGGAGGACAGGGGAGATACGCAGTATTTT.

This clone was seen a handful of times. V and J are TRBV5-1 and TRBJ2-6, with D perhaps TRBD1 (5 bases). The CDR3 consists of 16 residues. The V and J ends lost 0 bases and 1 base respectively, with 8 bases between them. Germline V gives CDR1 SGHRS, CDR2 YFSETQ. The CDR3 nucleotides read TGCGCCAGCAGCTTGGGGGGCGCGTCTGGGGCCAACGTCCTGACTTTC. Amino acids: CASSLGGASGANVLTF.

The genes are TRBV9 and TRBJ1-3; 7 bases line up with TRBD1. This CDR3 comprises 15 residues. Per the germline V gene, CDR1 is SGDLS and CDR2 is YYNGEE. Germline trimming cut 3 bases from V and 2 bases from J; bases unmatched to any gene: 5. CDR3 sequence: CASSDTGATGNTIYF. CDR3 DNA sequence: TGTGCCAGCAGCGATACAGGGGCAACTGGAAACACCATATATTTT.